This entry describes one TCR beta chain. The sample is drawn from a study of shared clonotypes between healthy human individuals. Assay used: immunoSEQ multiplex PCR; TCRdb lists only in-frame clones, some missing. Altogether over 1.5 million clones are present, approximately 98% being singletons, with the ten largest covering approximately 0.44%. This CDR3 has 15 residues. Germline CDR1 and CDR2: LGHNA and YSLEER. Trimming took off 0 bases at V and 4 bases at J, with 12 bases between the two ends. The chain recombines TRBV4-3 with TRBJ1-2, with a possible D match to TRBD1 (5 bases). This TCR was recovered from a man younger than 45 in good health. Material for sequencing was naive CD4+ T cells sorted from blood. Subset indicated: CD45RA+ positively selected. The CDR3 DNA reads TGCGCCAGCAGCCAAGATCAAGCAGGGAGCTATGGCTACACCTTC. As protein: CASSQDQAGSYGYTF.